These 25 T cell receptor beta chains originate from one sample sequenced in a study of blood T cell repertoires in COVID-19. Clones were read by immunoSEQ multiplex PCR, and TCRdb kept only the in-frame ones, dropping some. The sample lists roughly 250,000 clones, around 86% occurring once. Sequenced material: peripheral blood. Every receptor here comes from a man between 40 and 49 years old who had recovered from COVID-19.

The chain links TRBV7-2 to TRBJ2-5, with TRBD2 as a possible D gene (6 bases). CDR1 and CDR2 from the germline V gene are SGHTA and FQGNSA. The CDR3 is 15 amino acids. V lost 1 base, J lost 4 bases, and 13 bases lay in between. CDR3 sequence (DNA): TGTGCCAGCAGCTTAGATCGCGGCGGGGCAGAGACCCAGTACTTC. Its protein product is CASSLDRGGAETQYF.

The chain employs TRBV7-2 and TRBJ2-7; a possible D gene is TRBD1 (5 bases). The CDR3 has 14 residues. Trimming stripped 5 bases from V and 1 base from J, with 12 bases between. Germline CDR1 and CDR2: SGHTA and FQGNSA. CDR3 coding DNA: TGTGCCAGCAGCACCCCAGGGTCTTCCTACGAGCAGTACTTC. Its translation: CASSTPGSSYEQYF.

The chain recombines TRBV12-3 or TRBV12-4 with TRBJ1-2; D unresolved. V dropped 3 bases and J dropped 2 bases, with 7 bases sitting between them. This CDR3 is 13 amino acids long. CDR3 sequence: CASSLVQNYGYTF. The CDR3 nucleotides read TGTGCCAGCAGTTTGGTACAGAACTATGGCTACACCTTC.

This clone came up a few times. The chain employs TRBV5-6 and TRBJ1-2; 9 bases match TRBD1. After removal of 1 base from V and 8 bases from J, the junction contained 3 bases not matched to a gene. This CDR3 contains 13 residues. Germline-derived CDR1 and CDR2 are SGHDT and YYEEEE. CDR3 coding DNA: TGTGCCAGCAGCTTGAGGGACAGGGAAGGCTACACCTTC. Amino acid sequence: CASSLRDREGYTF.

The chain joins TRBV20-1 to TRBJ2-5, with 7 bases fitting TRBD2. V shed 3 bases, J shed 1 base, and the junction held 11 bases outside the gene matches. Germline assignment: CDR1 DFQATT and CDR2 SNEGSKA (reference sequence). This CDR3 has 16 residues. The CDR3 nucleotides read TGCAGTGCTAGTATCTACGGACTAGGCTCCCAAGAGACCCAGTACTTC. Its translation: CSASIYGLGSQETQYF.

This clone came up once. The V call is TRBV5-1, the J call TRBJ2-2; 8 positions match TRBD1. V was clipped by 5 bases and J by 4 bases; unmatched bases: 10. Germline CDR1 SGHRS, CDR2 YFSETQ. This CDR3 comprises 16 residues. The CDR3 nucleotides are TGCGCCAGCAGTTATAATACAGGGGGTGGCACCGGGGAGCTGTTTTTT. Translated, it gives CASSYNTGGGTGELFF.

This sequence joins TRBV13 and TRBJ2-2; 7 bases align to TRBD2. This CDR3 has 18 residues. V lost 2 bases and J lost 1; bases outside the gene matches: 10. Germline V CDR1 and CDR2: PRHDT, FYEKMQ (reference sequence). DNA of the CDR3: TGTGCCAGCAGCTTACGAGGCCCGGGGAGGGTGAACACCGGGGAGCTGTTTTTT. This codes for CASSLRGPGRVNTGELFF.

The chain carries TRBV6-5 and TRBJ1-1; possible D gene TRBD1, 6 bases. The CDR3 runs 14 residues. The germline V gene encodes CDR1 MNHEY and CDR2 SVGAGI. Trimming removed 5 bases at V and 1 base at J, with 11 bases between. The CDR3 DNA reads TGTGCCAGCAGTAGACAGGTTTCGAACACTGAAGCTTTCTTT. Translating it yields CASSRQVSNTEAFF.

This clone was counted between two and nine times. The V and J genes are TRBV5-1 and TRBJ1-3; possible D gene TRBD1, 5 bases. CDR1 and CDR2 from the germline V gene are SGHRS and YFSETQ. V gave up 4 bases and J gave up 3 bases, with 14 bases separating them. The CDR3 spans 15 residues. CDR3 sequence reads: CASSERWGGGNTIYF. The CDR3 nucleotides are TGCGCCAGCAGCGAGAGATGGGGGGGTGGAAACACCATATATTTT.

V is TRBV4-2 and J is TRBJ2-1; D perhaps matches TRBD2 (7 bases). V was trimmed by 1 base and J by 0 bases, leaving 16 bases between them. The CDR3 has 18 residues. Germline lookup yields CDR1 LGHNA and CDR2 YNFKEQ. The CDR3 loop is CASSQGLGRGGSYNEQFF. CDR3 in DNA: TGTGCCAGCAGCCAAGGACTAGGTAGGGGGGGCTCCTACAATGAGCAGTTCTTC.

The rearrangement links TRBV7-2 to TRBJ1-3; 7 positions match TRBD1. J was trimmed by 0 bases and V by 5 bases; bases with no gene match: 4. This CDR3 comprises 15 residues. Germline assignment: CDR1 SGHTA and CDR2 FQGNSA. The CDR3 DNA reads as TGTGCCAGCAGCCCCCGGGACAGCTCTGGAAACACCATATATTTT. Protein sequence: CASSPRDSSGNTIYF.

The chain carries TRBV4-1 and TRBJ2-6, with 8 bases identical to TRBD1. In germline, CDR1 is MGHRA, CDR2 YSYEKL. The CDR3 covers 18 residues. With V trimmed by 3 bases and J by 0 bases, 7 bases remained unmatched. The CDR3 region is CASSHKTGALSGANVLTF. CDR3 bases: TGCGCCAGCAGCCACAAGACAGGGGCCCTCTCTGGGGCCAACGTCCTGACTTTC.

The V and J genes are TRBV5-6 and TRBJ2-2; no firm D call. CDR1 is SGHDT and CDR2 is YYEEEE in the germline V gene. CDR3 length equals 14 residues. V lost 0 bases and J lost 7, with 10 bases in between. CDR3 bases: TGTGCCAGCAGCTTGGTCGTTAGCATCGGGGAGCTGTTTTTT. Residues: CASSLVVSIGELFF.

The chain couples TRBV13 to TRBJ1-5, with a weak D call TRBD1 (6 bases). CDR1 is PRHDT, CDR2 FYEKMQ, per germline (reference sequence). V was clipped by 3 bases and J by 15 bases, with 15 bases between them. The CDR3 is made up of 12 amino acids. The CDR3 sequence: CASSFPGESLHF. The CDR3 nucleotides are TGTGCCAGCAGCTTCCCAGGGGAATCCTTGCATTTT.

The CDR3 is CASSIRLAGGKYEQYF. CDR3 nucleotides: TGTGCCAGCAGCATACGTCTAGCGGGGGGGAAGTACGAGCAGTACTTC. The V gene is TRBV7-9, the J gene TRBJ2-7, with 12 bases that match TRBD2. The CDR3 consists of 16 residues. Germline CDR1 is SEHNR and CDR2 is FQNEAQ (reference sequence). V shed 5 bases and J 4 bases; nucleotides not matched to a gene: 9.

The chain joins TRBV25-1 to TRBJ2-3, with 7 nucleotides matching TRBD1. Looked up from germline, CDR1 is MGHDK and CDR2 is SYGVNS. V trimming: 10 bases; J trimming: 7 bases; junction bases outside the gene matches: 8. CDR3 length equals 12 residues. The CDR3 region has the DNA TGTGCCACTGCGACAGGGCTAAATACGCAGTATTTT. Its translation: CATATGLNTQYF.

The chain combines TRBV4-1 with TRBJ2-2; TRBD1 might be the D (6 bases). The V end was cut by 0 bases, the J end by 5 bases, with 16 bases between. This CDR3 spans 17 amino acids. Germline CDR1 reads MGHRA; CDR2 reads YSYEKL. CDR3 nucleotide sequence: TGCGCCAGCAGCCAAGATCGTGAGGGGGACGGAACCGGGGAGCTGTTTTTT. This codes for CASSQDREGDGTGELFF.

This clone was detected only a few times. CDR3 region: CASSPQTGVEQYF. The CDR3 DNA reads TGTGCCAGCAGCCCCCAAACGGGAGTCGAGCAGTACTTC. The chain combines TRBV3-1 (or the pseudogene TRBV3-2) with TRBJ2-7, with a possible D match to TRBD2 (6 bases). V was trimmed by 4 bases and J by 6 bases, leaving 13 bases between them. The CDR3 covers 13 residues. Germline V gene lookup returns CDR1 LGHDT and CDR2 YNNKEL (reference sequence).

This chain links TRBV9 with TRBJ1-3; TRBD1 is a possible D gene (5 bases). Per the germline V gene, CDR1 is SGDLS and CDR2 is YYNGEE. Trimming cost V 4 bases and J 1 base, with 9 bases left between them. The CDR3 has 14 amino acids. CDR3 sequence reads: CASSTGGSGNTIYF. CDR3 DNA: TGTGCCAGCAGCACGGGGGGGTCTGGAAACACCATATATTTT.

The V and J genes are TRBV10-3 and TRBJ1-6; 8 bases match TRBD1. This CDR3 has 17 residues. Trimming at V came to 6 bases and at J to 7 bases, leaving 14 bases not matched to a gene. Germline V CDR1 and CDR2: ENHRY, SYGVKD. CDR3 in DNA: TGTGCCATCAGCCAAGGACAGGGCGGGTTAGAGAATTCACCCCTCCACTTT. This encodes CAISQGQGGLENSPLHF.

This clone was observed a single time. The CDR3, as DNA: TGCGCCAGCAGCCTTAGCGGGAGCTTTTCCTACAATGAGCAGTTCTTC. The encoded protein is CASSLSGSFSYNEQFF. The chain is built from TRBV5-1 and TRBJ2-1; 9 bases line up with TRBD2. The CDR3 is made up of 16 amino acids. CDR1 and CDR2 from the germline V gene are SGHRS and YFSETQ. The V gene end was trimmed by 4 bases and the J gene end by 1 base; junction bases not matched to a gene: 6.

This chain uses TRBV6-2 or TRBV6-3 with TRBJ1-3; tentative D call: TRBD1 (5 bases). V was pared by 2 bases and J by 2 bases, with 7 bases between. The germline V gene encodes CDR1 MNHEY and CDR2 SVGEGT. The CDR3 length is 14 residues. DNA of the CDR3: TGTGCCAGCAGTTACGCGGGGGCTGGAAACACCATATATTTT. This gives the protein CASSYAGAGNTIYF.

J is TRBJ2-7 and V is TRBV7-2; TRBD1 agrees at 8 bases. The CDR3 loop spans 13 amino acids. The trim removed 5 bases at V and 4 bases at J, leaving 4 bases unmatched. Per germline, CDR1 SGHTA and CDR2 FQGNSA. The CDR3 sequence: CASSPGQEYEQYF. The CDR3 nucleotides read TGTGCCAGCAGCCCGGGACAGGAATACGAGCAGTACTTC.

The CDR3 loop is CASSLSPTSGGTDTQYF. Here the CDR3 DNA reads TGTGCCAGCAGTCTTAGCCCGACTAGCGGGGGCACAGATACGCAGTATTTT. V and J are TRBV6-6 and TRBJ2-3, with 11 bases that match TRBD2. With 5 bases clipped from V and 1 base from J, the junction kept 8 bases outside the gene matches. The CDR3 length is 17 residues. The germline V gene has CDR1 MNHNY and CDR2 SVGAGI (reference sequence).

The chain employs TRBV9 and TRBJ2-3; 9 bases align to TRBD2. J lost 2 bases, V lost 3 bases, and 10 bases had no gene match. The CDR3 extends over 17 amino acids. Germline lookup yields CDR1 SGDLS and CDR2 YYNGEE. The CDR3 here is CASSAPRAGGSTDTQYF. The CDR3 DNA sequence: TGTGCCAGCAGCGCCCCCAGAGCGGGGGGATCCACAGATACGCAGTATTTT.